The source of this T cell receptor beta chain is a study of blood T cell repertoires in COVID-19. Study at large: Acute and convalescent COVID-19 samples came from the United States, Italy and Spain.

Enrollees, about 18 to 95 years old, lived in around 23 US areas. Participants had their cohort set by participant-reported clinical history. The CDR3 spans 15 residues. J lost 6 bases, V lost 4 bases, and 10 bases had no gene match. CDR1 is SGHRS and CDR2 is YFSETQ in the germline V gene. Per the original data handling: Quantification of nucleated cells was approximated via reference gene primer amplification. Assay: immunoSEQ multiplex PCR; the TCRdb copy retains only in-frame clones and omits some. That table supplies the V and J calls and clone size; D and trimming were determined from the DNA. The sample consists of 180,000 or so clones, roughly 82% of them appearing once.

This TCR was sampled from a man aged 35 to 55 with acute COVID-19. The sequenced sample was PBMCs or T cells enriched from blood (not recorded which). The V and J genes are TRBV5-1 and TRBJ2-1, with 7 bases lining up with TRBD2. This chain's CDR3 is CASSRGVGPGNEQFF. DNA for the CDR3: TGCGCCAGCAGCCGGGGGGTAGGGCCGGGCAATGAGCAGTTCTTC.